This T cell receptor (beta chain) is from a study of blood T cell repertoires in COVID-19. Study details: In each case, the material was cDNA or gDNA derived from T cells, B-cell-depleted T cells, or PBMCs.

This clone was recorded once. The table came from immunoSEQ multiplex PCR; TCRdb's copy has only in-frame clones and leaves some out. The sample consists of 300,000 to 350,000 clones, 90% of them appearing once. CDR3 length: 15 residues. V was cut by 2 bases and J by 4 bases, with 11 bases left in between. The V gene's germline CDR1 is MNHEY and CDR2 SMNVEV (reference sequence). Participants, roughly 18 to 90 years old, spanned approximately 25 US areas. Sequenced: PBMCs or T cells enriched from blood (not recorded which). This chain uses TRBV27 with TRBJ1-4; D is undetermined. The TCR comes from a woman between 18 and 29 years old with acute COVID-19. This CDR3 is CASSLTGRVNEKLFF. CDR3 sequence (DNA): TGTGCCAGCAGTTTAACGGGGAGAGTTAATGAAAAACTGTTTTTT.